This T cell receptor beta chain is drawn from a study of cytomegalovirus exposure and HLA in healthy donors. In regard to this clone: Its antigen is currently unknown.

Study-wide findings and caveats: In a later analysis, V- and J-gene trimming of beta chains associated with a DCLRE1C missense variant, replicated independently.

CDR3 size: 16 residues. The ends lost 3 bases at V and 4 bases at J; junction bases unmatched: 11. Per the germline V gene, CDR1 is SGHAT and CDR2 is FQDESV (reference sequence). The PCR used 60 Vbeta and 13 Jbeta primers. TCRdb keeps only in-frame clones here, not all; method: immunoSEQ multiplex PCR. The repertoire includes more than 95,000 clones, roughly 13% of them detected once, and more than 15% sits in the top ten. The receptor was derived from a man between 35 and 55 years old in good health and CMV-seropositive. The sequenced material came from PBMCs. The chain combines TRBV11-1 with TRBJ1-2; 7 bases match TRBD1. The CDR3 nucleotides read TGTGCCAGCAGCTTTCACGATTCGACAGGGATCTATGGCTACACCTTC. As protein: CASSFHDSTGIYGYTF.